These 28 T cell receptor beta chains came from one sample sequenced in a study of T cells expressing NK-cell markers. TCRdb re-called the 5' RACE reads; one entry per CDR3 protein, DNA not given. The ten most abundant clones cover 1.4% to 1.5% of a sample with a few hundred thousand distinct CDR3 sequences. Sequencing input: blood T cells: a sorted CD56 or NKG2C T cell subset, CD4+ or CD8+ T cells, or bulk PBMC T cells (not recorded which). The receptors derive from a woman in her 50s in good health.

The chain uses TRBV14 and TRBJ2-1; as DNA is missing, the TRBD1 call by TCRdb cannot be tested. The germline CDR1 and CDR2 sequences are SGHDN and FVKESK. The CDR3 has 15 amino acids. The CDR3 region is CASSQGVRVKDEQFF.

The chain has TRBV12-3 or TRBV12-4 and TRBJ2-1; TCRdb gives TRBD1 as the D gene, but with no DNA this cannot be confirmed. This CDR3 comprises 14 residues. This chain's CDR3 is CASCRVSSYNEQFF.

This rearrangement joins TRBV5-1 to TRBJ2-1; TCRdb calls TRBD2, which cannot be checked without DNA. From germline, CDR1 is SGHRS and CDR2 YFSETQ. The CDR3 spans 16 residues. CDR3 loop: CASSLVLAGGVHEQFF.

The V and J genes are TRBV7-9 and TRBJ2-1; the TCRdb D gene call, TRBD2, has no DNA to confirm it. CDR3 length: 15 residues. CDR1 SEHNR and CDR2 FQNEAQ come from the germline V gene (reference sequence). The CDR3 spells CASSLEGYSYNEQFF.

The chain couples TRBV5-1 to TRBJ2-5; TCRdb reports TRBD1, a call that lacks DNA to check it against. Germline loops: CDR1 SGHRS, CDR2 YFSETQ. CDR3 length: 18 residues. CDR3 sequence reads: CASSLEGRWAAIQETQYF.

The rearrangement joins TRBV5-1 to TRBJ2-2. There are 15 residues in the CDR3. The germline CDR1 and CDR2 sequences are SGHRS and YFSETQ. The CDR3 protein is CASSLKLTNTGELFF.

The chain employs TRBV5-1 and TRBJ1-1. Germline-derived CDR1 and CDR2 are SGHRS and YFSETQ. The length of the CDR3 is 14 residues. This CDR3 is CASSHSPDNTEAFF.

V gene TRBV7-8 combines with J gene TRBJ2-5; the TCRdb D gene call, TRBD1, has no DNA to confirm it. CDR1 is SGHVS, CDR2 FQNEAQ, per germline. This CDR3 is 15 amino acids long. The CDR3 here is CASSRRTGGDETQYF.

V gene TRBV7-9 combines with J gene TRBJ1-1. CDR3 size: 14 residues. Looked up from germline, CDR1 is SEHNR and CDR2 is FQNEAQ (reference sequence). The CDR3 region is CASSLIQSNTEAFF.

The gene calls are TRBV27 and TRBJ2-1; TCRdb picks TRBD1, but there is no DNA to check that call. The CDR3 extends over 15 amino acids. Germline CDR1 is MNHEY and CDR2 is SMNVEV (reference sequence). The chain's CDR3 is CASSLQGGGLNEQFF.

The chain recombines TRBV12-3 or TRBV12-4 with TRBJ1-1; no DNA is available, so the TRBD1 call from TCRdb remains unchecked. CDR3 length: 12 residues. The CDR3 sequence: CASSLPGGEAFF.

CDR3 protein: CAISGTGTRELGYTF. The chain carries TRBV10-3 and TRBJ1-2; TCRdb returns TRBD1, unconfirmable since there is no DNA. Germline CDR1 reads ENHRY; CDR2 reads SYGVKD. The CDR3 spans 15 residues.

V gene TRBV7-8 combines with J gene TRBJ2-7; TCRdb's D call of TRBD2 is untestable without DNA. The CDR3 covers 16 residues. CDR1 is SGHVS, CDR2 FQNEAQ, per germline. CDR3 protein: CASSLFRVIAGYEQYF.

The rearrangement links TRBV5-6 to TRBJ2-5; TCRdb picks TRBD1, but there is no DNA to check that call. Germline V gene data show CDR1 as SGHDT and CDR2 as YYEEEE. CDR3 size: 13 residues. The CDR3 region is CASFSTGGETQYF.

This chain's CDR3 is CSVASTSGERNEQFF. The chain carries TRBV29-1 and TRBJ2-1; TCRdb gives TRBD2 as the D gene, but with no DNA this cannot be confirmed. This CDR3 region has 15 residues. Per germline, CDR1 SQVTM and CDR2 ANQGSEA.

The chain is built from TRBV5-6 and TRBJ1-4; TCRdb proposes TRBD1, but this gene call is untestable without DNA. Germline V gene data show CDR1 as SGHDT and CDR2 as YYEEEE. CDR3 size: 14 residues. CDR3 sequence reads: CASSFGTENEKLFF.

The chain recombines TRBV3-1 with TRBJ2-3; no DNA is available, so the TRBD1 call from TCRdb remains unchecked. The CDR3 is 14 residues long. Per germline, CDR1 LGHDT and CDR2 YNNKEL (reference sequence). The chain's CDR3 is CATSIAGAGDTQYF.

V gene TRBV5-1 combines with J gene TRBJ2-2; TCRdb reports TRBD1, a call that lacks DNA to check it against. CDR3 length: 16 amino acids. The germline V gene has CDR1 SGHRS and CDR2 YFSETQ. CDR3 amino acids: CASSLLRGRNTGELFF. The whole variable domain, remainder taken from reference TRBV5-1 and TRBJ2-2, is KAGVTQTPRYLIKTRGQQVTLSCSPISGHRSVSWYQQTPGQGLQFLFEYFSETQRNKGNFPGRFSGRQFSNSRSEMNVSTLELGDSALYLCASSLLRGRNTGELFFGEGSRLTVL.

This chain links TRBV7-9 with TRBJ2-3; TCRdb proposes TRBD2, but this gene call is untestable without DNA. Germline CDR1 and CDR2: SEHNR and FQNEAQ (reference sequence). The CDR3 has 16 amino acids. The CDR3 protein is CASSSSGRAGTDTQYF.

V gene TRBV13 combines with J gene TRBJ2-3; TCRdb names TRBD1, which stays unverified in the absence of DNA. The CDR3 has 15 residues. CDR1 is PRHDT, CDR2 FYEKMQ, per germline (reference sequence). The CDR3 loop reads CASSFRTGRLDTQYF. The full variable domain, with the rest looked up from reference TRBV13 and TRBJ2-3, is AAGVIQSPRHLIKEKRETATLKCYPIPRHDTVYWYQQGPGQDPQFLISFYEKMQSDKGSIPDRFSAQQFSDYHSELNMSSLELGDSALYFCASSFRTGRLDTQYFGPGTRLTVL.

The V gene is TRBV11-1, the J gene TRBJ2-1; without DNA, the TCRdb call of TRBD1 cannot be checked. The CDR3 has 18 residues. The germline gives CDR1 SGHAT, CDR2 FQDESV (reference sequence). CDR3 protein: CASGGSSWGSGSYNEQFF.

The chain carries TRBV15 and TRBJ2-4; TCRdb's assignment of TRBD2 cannot be checked, as there is no DNA. The CDR3 extends over 17 amino acids. Germline CDR1 is LNHNV and CDR2 is YYDKDF (reference sequence). CDR3 region: CATSRDGAGWGKNIQYF.

V gene TRBV28 combines with J gene TRBJ2-2. This CDR3 region has 16 residues. The germline CDR1 and CDR2 sequences are MDHEN and SYDVKM. The CDR3 loop reads CASSPPAGLRTGELFF.

V usage is TRBV7-9 and J usage is TRBJ2-1; the TCRdb call, TRBD1, lacks DNA for checking. CDR3 length: 17 amino acids. Per the germline V gene, CDR1 is SEHNR and CDR2 is FQNEAQ (reference sequence). CDR3 in amino acids: CASSSGRQGSSYNEQFF.

The rearrangement joins TRBV5-1 to TRBJ2-5; absent DNA, TCRdb's TRBD2 call cannot be checked. In germline, CDR1 is SGHRS, CDR2 YFSETQ. This CDR3 region has 20 residues. CDR3 residues: CASSLSTGRSGLPGKETQYF. Filled out from reference TRBV5-1 and TRBJ2-5, the complete variable domain reads KAGVTQTPRYLIKTRGQQVTLSCSPISGHRSVSWYQQTPGQGLQFLFEYFSETQRNKGNFPGRFSGRQFSNSRSEMNVSTLELGDSALYLCASSLSTGRSGLPGKETQYFGPGTRLLVL.

The chain combines TRBV14 with TRBJ2-3; TCRdb reports TRBD2, a call that lacks DNA to check it against. Germline CDR1 SGHDN, CDR2 FVKESK. The CDR3 has 16 amino acids. The CDR3 sequence: CASSPFSGRVYDTQYF.

This chain's CDR3 is CASSVGPSGGNEQFF. The chain combines TRBV9 with TRBJ2-1; absent DNA, TCRdb's TRBD2 call cannot be checked. The CDR3 runs to 15 residues. Per germline, CDR1 SGDLS and CDR2 YYNGEE.

The V and J genes are TRBV12-3 or TRBV12-4 and TRBJ1-4; TCRdb's assignment of TRBD1 cannot be checked, as there is no DNA. This CDR3 contains 13 residues. The chain's CDR3 is CASTKGTEEKLFF.